Given below is one TCR beta chain in context. Antigen: not known. The sample comes from a study of persistence of HIV-infected CD4 T cells. The V end was cut by 7 bases, the J end by 3 bases, with 12 bases between. The CDR3 spans 13 residues. Nonspecific anti-CD3/anti-CD28 bead stimulation represents the broad CD4+ T cell repertoire. Responding CD4+ T cells were sorted by upregulation of both CD40 ligand and CD69. The libraries were made with immunoSEQ version 4 in survey mode. Each sample used up to 1 ug genomic DNA diluted to 8.5 to 10 ng/uL. TCRdb keeps only in-frame clones here, not all; method: immunoSEQ multiplex PCR. Among roughly 45,000 clones listed, roughly nine tenths were seen once.

This TCR was sampled from an adult man with HIV who was CMV-seropositive. The input for sequencing was CD4+ T cells sorted from PBMCs after approximately 19-hour stimulation, taken from a patient who received antiretroviral therapy. The chain recombines TRBV12-3 or TRBV12-4 with TRBJ2-5, with D perhaps TRBD1 or TRBD2 (6 bases each). The CDR3 protein is CASTRGVEETQYF. The CDR3 nucleotides are TGTGCCAGCACGAGGGGGGTTGAAGAGACCCAGTACTTC.